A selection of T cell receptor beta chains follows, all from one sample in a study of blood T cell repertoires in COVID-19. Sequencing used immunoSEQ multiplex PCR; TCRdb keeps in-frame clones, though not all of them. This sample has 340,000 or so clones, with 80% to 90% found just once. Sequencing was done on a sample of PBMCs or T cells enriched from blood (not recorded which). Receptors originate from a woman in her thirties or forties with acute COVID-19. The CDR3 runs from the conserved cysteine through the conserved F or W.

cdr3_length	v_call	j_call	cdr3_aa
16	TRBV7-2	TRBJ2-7	CASSLVSAPTNYEQYF
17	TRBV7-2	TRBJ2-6	CASSLQGGSSGANVLTF
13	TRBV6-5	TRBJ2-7	CASSSAEAGEQYF
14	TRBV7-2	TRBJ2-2	CASSDRANTGELFF
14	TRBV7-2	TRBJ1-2	CASSLATGAGGYTF
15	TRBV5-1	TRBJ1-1	CASYPGQGSGTEAFF
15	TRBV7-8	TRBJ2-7	CASSLGTSGGLKQYF
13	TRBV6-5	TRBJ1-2	CASSLGENYGYTF
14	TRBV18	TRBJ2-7	CASSPRQGTYEQYF
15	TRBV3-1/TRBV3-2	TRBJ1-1	CASSPRDRGDTEAFF